The rows below give T cell receptor beta chains drawn from one sample of a study of blood T cell repertoires in COVID-19. Libraries were prepared by immunoSEQ multiplex PCR; TCRdb keeps only in-frame clonotypes and omits some of them. The sample shows hundreds of thousands of clones, about nine tenths of them seen only once. Sequencing was carried out using peripheral blood. The receptor source for this set is a woman under 40 with active or convalescent COVID-19. Each CDR3 is given with its conserved first and last residue. D genes are given only for firm matches. The size entry is marked missing in some rows and otherwise reads once, few, many or a size class.

cdr3_length	d_call	clone_size	j_call	v_call	cdr3_nt	cdr3_aa
16	-	-	TRBJ1-3	TRBV15	TGTGCCACCAGCAGCTACGGGACACTGTCTGGAAACACCATATATTTT	CATSSYGTLSGNTIYF
13	-	-	TRBJ1-2	TRBV29-1	TGCAGCGTGGACTACGCGTCCGGCTATGGCTACACCTTC	CSVDYASGYGYTF
15	-	-	TRBJ2-5	TRBV11-1	TGTGCCAGCAGCCCAGGCGGGCTAGCAAAAGAGACCCAGTACTTC	CASSPGGLAKETQYF
11	-	-	TRBJ2-2	TRBV6-2/TRBV6-3	TGTGCCAGCAGTCCCCCGGGGGAGCTGTTTTTT	CASSPPGELFF
14	TRBD2	-	TRBJ2-5	TRBV2	TGTGCCAGCAGTGAATTCCTAGCGGAAGAGACCCAGTACTTC	CASSEFLAEETQYF
13	-	-	TRBJ1-1	TRBV27	TGTGCCAGCAGGACATTCGGGAACACTGAAGCTTTCTTT	CASRTFGNTEAFF
16	-	-	TRBJ2-7	TRBV1	TGCACCAGCAGCCAAGGGACTAGCGGGAGGTCCTACGAGCAGTACTTC	CTSSQGTSGRSYEQYF
15	-	-	TRBJ1-3	TRBV10-3	TGTGCCATCACCGTAGACAAGAGCTCTGGAAACACCATATATTTT	CAITVDKSSGNTIYF
16	-	-	TRBJ2-7	TRBV6-2/TRBV6-3	TGTGCCAGCAGTCCCCCCGTCCCGAGGAAGGACTACGAGCAGTACTTC	CASSPPVPRKDYEQYF
11	-	-	TRBJ1-2	TRBV19	TGTGCCAGTAGTATCGTTGGCGGCTACACCTTC	CASSIVGGYTF
14	-	-	TRBJ1-5	TRBV27	TGTGCCAGCAGTTTCAGGCCGCTCAATCAGCCCCAGCATTTT	CASSFRPLNQPQHF
14	-	few	TRBJ2-7	TRBV2	TGTGCCAGCAGTGACCAGGGAAGGTCCTACGAGCAGTACTTC	CASSDQGRSYEQYF
15	-	-	TRBJ2-1	TRBV3-1/TRBV3-2	TGTGCCAGCAGATACGCCGGGAGTTTCTACAATGAGCAGTTCTTC	CASRYAGSFYNEQFF
12	-	-	TRBJ1-2	TRBV6-5	TGTGCCCAACCACGGGGAGGCTATGGCTACACCTTC	CAQPRGGYGYTF
13	-	-	TRBJ1-4	TRBV10-3	TGTGCCATCAGTGAGTCGTTTCAGGATAGGCTGTTTTTT	CAISESFQDRLFF
17	TRBD1	-	TRBJ2-2	TRBV10-3	TGTGCCAGCTCTTCGGGACAGGGTGTAGCGAACACCGGGGAGCTGTTTTTT	CASSSGQGVANTGELFF
15	TRBD1	-	TRBJ1-6	TRBV18	TGTGCCAGCTCACCCACGGGACAGGGGGACTCACCCCTCCACTTT	CASSPTGQGDSPLHF
13	TRBD1	-	TRBJ1-1	TRBV18	TGTGCCAGCTCACCTCCAGGGGGGACTGAAGCTTTCTTT	CASSPPGGTEAFF
13	-	-	TRBJ2-7	TRBV4-1	TGCGCCAGCAGCCGTGGACTGGACTACGAGCAGTACTTC	CASSRGLDYEQYF
13	TRBD1	few	TRBJ1-2	TRBV6-5	TGTGCCAGCAGGAGACAGGGGGGCTATGGCTACACCTTC	CASRRQGGYGYTF
15	-	-	TRBJ2-5	TRBV5-5	TGTGCCAGCAGCTTGGACAGGGACCGACAAGAGACCCAGTACTTC	CASSLDRDRQETQYF
15	TRBD1	-	TRBJ2-7	TRBV6-5	TGTGCCAGCAGTTTCGGGACAGGGGGACCCTACGAGCAGTACTTC	CASSFGTGGPYEQYF
15	TRBD1	-	TRBJ2-1	TRBV4-1	TGCGCCAGCACTCTCGGACAGGGGGCGACCAATGAGCAGTTCTTC	CASTLGQGATNEQFF
15	TRBD2	-	TRBJ2-1	TRBV18	TGTGCCAGCTCACCACCTAGCGGGATCTACAATGAGCAGTTCTTC	CASSPPSGIYNEQFF
13	-	-	TRBJ1-5	TRBV2	TGTGCCAGCCGGAGAGATGCAAATCAGCCCCAGCATTTT	CASRRDANQPQHF
16	-	-	TRBJ2-5	TRBV6-1	TGTGCCAGCAGTGGCTGGGGAGCCCACCCCAGGGAGACCCAGTACTTC	CASSGWGAHPRETQYF
16	TRBD2	-	TRBJ2-7	TRBV6-2/TRBV6-3	TGTGCCAGCAGTTACGGGCGGGGACTAGCGGACTACGAGCAGTACTTC	CASSYGRGLADYEQYF
14	-	-	TRBJ1-1	TRBV6-7	TGTGCCAGAGGACCGGGACACCCGAACACTGAAGCTTTCTTT	CARGPGHPNTEAFF
15	-	-	TRBJ1-1	TRBV11-2	TGTGCCAGCAGCTTAGTCAGTGTGAGGTCCACTGAAGCTTTCTTT	CASSLVSVRSTEAFF
17	TRBD1	-	TRBJ1-1	TRBV3-1/TRBV3-2	TGTGCCAGCAGCTCGCGTCGGACAGGGGGTCTGGGCACTGAAGCTTTCTTT	CASSSRRTGGLGTEAFF
12	TRBD1	-	TRBJ1-2	TRBV9	TGTGCCAGCAAAGGGACAGGAAGTGGCTACACCTTC	CASKGTGSGYTF
16	TRBD2	-	TRBJ2-3	TRBV29-1	TGCAGCGTTGTCCTAGCGGGGGACCAAGGGCCCAATACGCAGTATTTT	CSVVLAGDQGPNTQYF
14	-	-	TRBJ1-3	TRBV2	TGTGCCAGCAGGACTGGGTACTCTGGAAACACCATATATTTT	CASRTGYSGNTIYF
15	-	-	TRBJ2-3	TRBV19	TGTGCCAGTGGTGGTCAGAATGACGGGAAGTCTACGCAGTATTTT	CASGGQNDGKSTQYF
17	TRBD2	-	TRBJ2-2	TRBV3-1/TRBV3-2	TGTGCCAGCAGCCAAAGGCTCCTAGCGGGGGCTGGCGGGGAGCTGTTTTTT	CASSQRLLAGAGGELFF
16	TRBD2	-	TRBJ2-3	TRBV7-2	TGTGCCAGCAGCCCGGCTAGCGGAACTAGCACAGATACGCAGTATTTT	CASSPASGTSTDTQYF
13	TRBD1	-	TRBJ2-7	TRBV4-1	TGCGCCAGCAGCCCAGGGGGCCCCTACGAGCAGTACTTC	CASSPGGPYEQYF
19	TRBD2	-	TRBJ2-3	TRBV11-2	TGTGCCAGCAGCCTCTCGGTCAGCGGGGGGGCCGCTGGGACAGATACGCAGTATTTT	CASSLSVSGGAAGTDTQYF
15	-	-	TRBJ2-1	TRBV25-1	TGTGCCAGCAGTGTGGGAACTAGCTCCTACAATGAGCAGTTCTTC	CASSVGTSSYNEQFF
16	-	-	TRBJ2-3	TRBV18	TGTGCCAGCTCACCGACTGGGGGGTCCGTCCCAGATACGCAGTATTTT	CASSPTGGSVPDTQYF
16	-	-	TRBJ1-6	TRBV25-1	TGTGCCAGCAGTGCTGCAGGCAGCTCCTATAATTCACCCCTCCACTTT	CASSAAGSSYNSPLHF
15	-	-	TRBJ1-6	TRBV6-5	TGTGCCAGCAGTTATACCGACGGGGGGGATTCACCCCTCCACTTT	CASSYTDGGDSPLHF
15	TRBD2	-	TRBJ2-1	TRBV18	TGTGCCAGCTCGCCCACTAGCGGGGGCCACAATGAGCAGTTCTTC	CASSPTSGGHNEQFF
14	-	-	TRBJ2-5	TRBV5-1	TGCGCCAGCGGATTTGGGTCGGCGGAGGAGACCCAGTACTTC	CASGFGSAEETQYF
16	-	-	TRBJ2-6	TRBV7-9	TGTGCCAGCAGCCCCTTGACAGGCTCTGGGGCCAACGTCCTGACTTTC	CASSPLTGSGANVLTF
17	-	-	TRBJ2-1	TRBV4-1	TGCGCCAGCAGGGCCCCCCAAAGCGGAACCGCCTACAATGAGCAGTTCTTC	CASRAPQSGTAYNEQFF
11	-	-	TRBJ1-1	TRBV20-1	TGCAGTGCTAGGATAATGAGGGAAGCTTTCTTT	CSARIMREAFF